This note documents a single TCR beta chain sequence. Its cognate antigen is unknown. The authors amplified TCR beta CDR3 regions from RNA transcripts. HTBI primers were employed in first-round RT-PCR, then a second-round multiplex PCR followed. TCRdb reprocessed the multiplex PCR reads with MiXCR, giving one entry per CDR3 protein. Among more than 1,000,000 distinct CDR3 sequences listed, 35% to 45% were seen once. The CDR3 has 14 amino acids. Germline CDR1 MNHNS, CDR2 SASEGT. V lost 6 bases and J lost 5; bases outside the gene matches: 9. The data were taken from a study of Graves' ophthalmopathy and Graves' hyperthyroidism. Study summary: Ophthalmopathy not arising within 18 months of follow-up defined hyperthyroidism as stable. Broader study findings: Detection in blood was also observed for most expanded thyroid clonotypes above 0.001 frequency.

Newly diagnosed hyperthyroidism donors, aged 18 to 65, duration under 2 months. The origin of this receptor is an adult man with Graves' hyperthyroidism. The chain uses TRBV6-1 and TRBJ2-5, with TRBD2 identical over 7 bases. Material for sequencing was peripheral blood or thyroid tissue (not recorded which). In DNA form, the CDR3 reads TGTGCCAGCAGCTTCGGTCTGGGGGGGGAGACCCAGTACTTC. It translates to CASSFGLGGETQYF.